This T cell receptor (beta chain) was recovered during a study of blood T cell repertoires in COVID-19. V lost 6 bases and J lost 3, with 15 bases in between. The germline CDR1 and CDR2 sequences are LNHDA and SQIVND (reference sequence). The CDR3 spans 15 residues. This study enrolled people aged roughly 18 to 89 from about 26 US geographic areas. Some clones are missing from TCRdb's copy, which holds only in-frame ones; the method was immunoSEQ multiplex PCR. The sample lists 150,000 to 200,000 clones, around 88% occurring once. Source material: PBMCs or T cells enriched from blood (not recorded which). V usage is TRBV19 and J usage is TRBJ2-1; possible D gene TRBD2, 7 bases. This clonotype originated in a woman under 40 who had recovered from COVID-19. Here the CDR3 reads CASSQKGGLYNEQFF. The DNA for the CDR3 is TGTGCCAGTAGCCAAAAGGGGGGGCTCTACAATGAGCAGTTCTTC.